A selection of T cell receptor beta chains follows, all from one sample in a study of identical twins. TCRdb analysed the 5' RACE reads with MiXCR anew, one entry per CDR3 protein. The sample lists about 690,000 distinct CDR3 sequences; around 5.7% were seen once. Sample: naive T cells sorted from blood. The receptors stem from a man younger than 35 in good health. The CDR3 runs from the conserved cysteine through the conserved F or W. Fields, in order: CDR3 protein, CDR3 DNA, clone size, J gene, V gene, D gene. D genes are given only for firm matches. Clone size is not always given. Where it is, it says once, few, many or a class for expanded clones.

CDR3: CASSALSGTDTGELFF
DNA: TGCGCCAGCAGCGCACTTAGCGGGACGGACACCGGGGAGCTGTTTTTT
size: many
J: TRBJ2-2
V: TRBV5-1
D: TRBD2

CDR3: CASSSQVRSGNTIYF
DNA: TGTGCCAGCAGTTCACAGGTTAGATCTGGAAACACCATATATTTT
size: few
J: TRBJ1-3
V: TRBV28
D: NA

CDR3: CASSPLLGSYEQYF
DNA: TGTGCCAGCAGCCCGCTGCTAGGGTCGTACGAGCAGTACTTC
size: NA
J: TRBJ2-7
V: TRBV7-7
D: NA

CDR3: CASSNPHTGTNEQYF
DNA: TGTGCCAGCAGCAACCCGCACACCGGGACCAACGAGCAGTACTTC
size: NA
J: TRBJ2-7
V: TRBV11-1
D: NA

CDR3: CSARIPEGAGELFF
DNA: TGCAGTGCTAGAATACCGGAAGGGGCCGGGGAGCTGTTTTTT
size: few
J: TRBJ2-2
V: TRBV20-1
D: NA

CDR3: CASSSVRPNEKLFF
DNA: TGTGCCAGCAGTTCGGTCAGACCTAATGAAAAACTGTTTTTT
size: few
J: TRBJ1-4
V: TRBV6-5
D: NA

CDR3: CASLTRDTQYF
DNA: TGTGCCAGTTTAACCCGGGATACGCAGTATTTT
size: few
J: TRBJ2-3
V: TRBV6-2/TRBV6-3
D: NA

CDR3: CASSYTGQGSGELFF
DNA: TGTGCCAGCAGTTACACGGGACAGGGGTCCGGGGAGCTGTTTTTT
size: few
J: TRBJ2-2
V: TRBV6-2/TRBV6-3
D: TRBD1

CDR3: CASGPGGAPGANVLTF
DNA: TGTGCCAGCGGACCAGGAGGGGCTCCTGGGGCCAACGTCCTGACTTTC
size: few
J: TRBJ2-6
V: TRBV6-4
D: NA

CDR3: CASSTSGGTGELFF
DNA: TGTGCCAGCAGTACCTCGGGGGGCACCGGGGAGCTGTTTTTT
size: many
J: TRBJ2-2
V: TRBV12-3/TRBV12-4
D: TRBD2

CDR3: CSAWAGTSYNEQFF
DNA: TGCAGCGCTTGGGCGGGAACCTCCTACAATGAGCAGTTCTTC
size: many
J: TRBJ2-1
V: TRBV29-1
D: NA

CDR3: CASSWTGAGQPQHF
DNA: TGTGCCAGCAGTTGGACAGGGGCGGGTCAGCCCCAGCATTTT
size: many
J: TRBJ1-5
V: TRBV12-3/TRBV12-4
D: TRBD1

CDR3: CSASTGSGANVLTF
DNA: TGCAGTGCCAGCACGGGCTCTGGGGCCAACGTCCTGACTTTC
size: NA
J: TRBJ2-6
V: TRBV20-1
D: NA

CDR3: CASSQGVRGGMEQFF
DNA: TGTGCCAGCAGCCAAGGGGTTCGTGGTGGGATGGAGCAGTTCTTC
size: many
J: TRBJ2-1
V: TRBV3-1
D: NA

CDR3: CASSSPRTTQETQYF
DNA: TGTGCCAGCAGCTCCCCTCGGACTACCCAAGAGACCCAGTACTTC
size: NA
J: TRBJ2-5
V: TRBV7-9
D: NA

CDR3: CASSRNRDNIQYF
DNA: TGCGCCAGCAGCCGGAACAGGGACAACATTCAGTACTTC
size: many
J: TRBJ2-4
V: TRBV4-3
D: NA

CDR3: CASSLRRDTSYNEQFF
DNA: TGTGCCAGCAGCTTACGCCGGGACACAAGTTACAATGAGCAGTTCTTC
size: NA
J: TRBJ2-1
V: TRBV11-1
D: NA

CDR3: CSAGRVEWNEKLFF
DNA: TGCAGTGCTGGGCGGGTGGAGTGGAATGAAAAACTGTTTTTT
size: many
J: TRBJ1-4
V: TRBV20-1
D: NA

CDR3: CSASSTGLAYNEQFF
DNA: TGCAGTGCTAGTTCAACGGGGCTAGCCTACAATGAGCAGTTCTTC
size: many
J: TRBJ2-1
V: TRBV20-1
D: NA

CDR3: CASSLRPLPELAEDNEQFF
DNA: TGCGCCAGCAGCTTGAGACCCCTGCCGGAACTAGCGGAAGACAATGAGCAGTTCTTC
size: few
J: TRBJ2-1
V: TRBV5-1
D: TRBD2

CDR3: CASSLLAGVGVNEQFF
DNA: TGCGCCAGCAGCTTGCTAGCGGGAGTCGGTGTCAATGAGCAGTTCTTC
size: many
J: TRBJ2-1
V: TRBV5-1
D: TRBD2

CDR3: CSVTGTSGAYNEQFF
DNA: TGCAGCGTCACGGGGACTAGCGGGGCTTACAATGAGCAGTTCTTC
size: few
J: TRBJ2-1
V: TRBV29-1
D: TRBD2

CDR3: CASSLRGMTGELFF
DNA: TGTGCCAGCAGTTTAAGGGGGATGACCGGGGAGCTGTTTTTT
size: NA
J: TRBJ2-2
V: TRBV12-3/TRBV12-4
D: NA

CDR3: CASSLVASRGMGHVSYNEQFF
DNA: TGTGCCAGCAGCTTAGTGGCTAGCAGAGGGATGGGGCATGTCTCCTACAATGAGCAGTTCTTC
size: many
J: TRBJ2-1
V: TRBV11-1
D: NA

CDR3: CSARDPRTGPDTQYF
DNA: TGCAGTGCTAGAGATCCGAGGACAGGGCCAGATACGCAGTATTTT
size: NA
J: TRBJ2-3
V: TRBV20-1
D: TRBD1

CDR3: CASSVGRGTGNEQFF
DNA: TGTGCCAGCAGCGTAGGCAGGGGGACAGGGAATGAGCAGTTCTTC
size: many
J: TRBJ2-1
V: TRBV9
D: TRBD1

CDR3: CSASALAGPQETQYF
DNA: TGCAGTGCTAGTGCTCTAGCGGGACCTCAAGAGACCCAGTACTTC
size: NA
J: TRBJ2-5
V: TRBV20-1
D: TRBD2

CDR3: CASSLRSGGTSQETQYF
DNA: TGCGCCAGCAGCTTGAGGTCCGGGGGTACCAGCCAAGAGACCCAGTACTTC
size: few
J: TRBJ2-5
V: TRBV5-1
D: NA

CDR3: CASTPGLTNQPQHF
DNA: TGTGCCAGCACCCCGGGACTGACTAATCAGCCCCAGCATTTT
size: many
J: TRBJ1-5
V: TRBV12-3/TRBV12-4
D: NA

CDR3: CAHSGTDSYNEQFF
DNA: TGTGCCCATTCCGGGACCGATTCCTACAATGAGCAGTTCTTC
size: many
J: TRBJ2-1
V: TRBV7-9
D: NA

CDR3: CASSVGESYNEQFF
DNA: TGTGCCAGCAGCGTAGGGGAGTCCTACAATGAGCAGTTCTTC
size: NA
J: TRBJ2-1
V: TRBV7-8
D: NA

CDR3: CASSLARRAGADTQYF
DNA: TGTGCCAGCAGCTTAGCGCGACGGGCGGGAGCAGATACGCAGTATTTT
size: few
J: TRBJ2-3
V: TRBV7-9
D: TRBD2

CDR3: CSARGIIRDSYNEQFF
DNA: TGCAGTGCTAGGGGTATCATCCGGGACAGCTACAATGAGCAGTTCTTC
size: many
J: TRBJ2-1
V: TRBV20-1
D: TRBD1

CDR3: CATSRVEGDTQYF
DNA: TGTGCCACCAGCAGGGTGGAGGGGGATACGCAGTATTTT
size: few
J: TRBJ2-3
V: TRBV15
D: NA

CDR3: CASSLRLAGAGELFF
DNA: TGTGCCAGCAGCCTTCGACTAGCGGGGGCCGGGGAGCTGTTTTTT
size: NA
J: TRBJ2-2
V: TRBV12-3/TRBV12-4
D: TRBD2

CDR3: CASIDPMISTDTQYF
DNA: TGTGCCAGCATCGACCCGATGATTAGCACAGATACGCAGTATTTT
size: NA
J: TRBJ2-3
V: TRBV7-9
D: NA

CDR3: CSAKAGGTDTQYF
DNA: TGCAGTGCTAAAGCGGGGGGCACAGATACGCAGTATTTT
size: many
J: TRBJ2-3
V: TRBV20-1
D: TRBD2

CDR3: CSVDRQGPNTEAFF
DNA: TGCAGCGTTGACCGGCAGGGGCCGAACACTGAAGCTTTCTTT
size: many
J: TRBJ1-1
V: TRBV29-1
D: NA

CDR3: CASSPSGQGATYEQYF
DNA: TGTGCCAGCAGCCCCTCCGGACAGGGGGCCACCTACGAGCAGTACTTC
size: few
J: TRBJ2-7
V: TRBV7-9
D: TRBD1

CDR3: CASSQGLAEEQFF
DNA: TGCGCCAGCAGCCAAGGACTAGCGGAAGAGCAGTTCTTC
size: many
J: TRBJ2-1
V: TRBV4-3
D: TRBD2

CDR3: CASSPPGGGNIQYF
DNA: TGTGCCAGCAGCCCCCCTGGTGGGGGAAACATTCAGTACTTC
size: NA
J: TRBJ2-4
V: TRBV12-3/TRBV12-4
D: NA

CDR3: CASSLLGGNEQFF
DNA: TGTGCCAGCAGTTTATTAGGGGGCAATGAGCAGTTCTTC
size: many
J: TRBJ2-1
V: TRBV28
D: NA

CDR3: CASRLPTAPGIDEQFF
DNA: TGTGCCAGCAGATTACCCACAGCCCCAGGGATCGATGAGCAGTTCTTC
size: many
J: TRBJ2-1
V: TRBV12-3/TRBV12-4
D: NA

CDR3: CSVAAGNTGELFF
DNA: TGCAGCGTTGCAGCGGGGAACACCGGGGAGCTGTTTTTT
size: many
J: TRBJ2-2
V: TRBV29-1
D: NA

CDR3: CASSPPNGEGETQYF
DNA: TGTGCCAGCTCACCACCGAACGGAGAGGGGGAGACCCAGTACTTC
size: NA
J: TRBJ2-5
V: TRBV18
D: NA

CDR3: CAFWGIAKNIQYF
DNA: TGTGCCTTTTGGGGGATCGCCAAAAACATTCAGTACTTC
size: NA
J: TRBJ2-4
V: TRBV30
D: NA

CDR3: CAKPVTQFF
DNA: TGTGCCAAACCTGTCACCCAGTTCTTC
size: many
J: TRBJ2-1
V: TRBV5-6
D: NA

CDR3: CSVDLAGGTQYF
DNA: TGCAGCGTTGACCTAGCGGGGGGGACCCAGTACTTC
size: many
J: TRBJ2-5
V: TRBV29-1
D: TRBD2

CDR3: CASSVVPAPTDTQYF
DNA: TGTGCCAGCAGCGTTGTCCCCGCCCCCACAGATACGCAGTATTTT
size: many
J: TRBJ2-3
V: TRBV9
D: NA

CDR3: CSAVPGIDTQYF
DNA: TGCAGTGCTGTACCAGGGATTGATACGCAGTATTTT
size: NA
J: TRBJ2-3
V: TRBV20-1
D: NA

CDR3: CASSLPRYEQYF
DNA: TGTGCCAGCAGTTTACCGAGATACGAGCAGTACTTC
size: many
J: TRBJ2-7
V: TRBV12-3/TRBV12-4
D: NA

CDR3: CSARGSKNEQFF
DNA: TGCAGTGCTAGGGGGAGCAAGAATGAGCAGTTCTTC
size: many
J: TRBJ2-1
V: TRBV20-1
D: NA

CDR3: CASSPINPPYEQYF
DNA: TGTGCCAGCAGCCCCATTAATCCCCCCTACGAGCAGTACTTC
size: many
J: TRBJ2-7
V: TRBV12-3/TRBV12-4
D: NA

CDR3: CASSYVGEKLFF
DNA: TGTGCCAGCAGTTACGTGGGGGAAAAACTGTTTTTT
size: many
J: TRBJ1-4
V: TRBV6-5
D: NA

CDR3: CASSPEAHGNEQFF
DNA: TGTGCCAGCAGCCCGGAGGCCCATGGGAATGAGCAGTTCTTC
size: NA
J: TRBJ2-1
V: TRBV4-2
D: NA

CDR3: CASSRVGLAWGEQYF
DNA: TGTGCCAGCAGCCGCGTCGGACTAGCATGGGGAGAGCAGTACTTC
size: few
J: TRBJ2-7
V: TRBV14
D: TRBD2

CDR3: CSAKDGSVMNTEAFF
DNA: TGCAGTGCCAAGGACGGGAGCGTTATGAACACTGAAGCTTTCTTT
size: many
J: TRBJ1-1
V: TRBV20-1
D: NA

CDR3: CASSKPDRVTGIQYF
DNA: TGTGCCAGCAGCAAACCAGACAGGGTCACAGGCATTCAGTACTTC
size: few
J: TRBJ2-4
V: TRBV21-1
D: NA

CDR3: CASSLRLGGSYNEQFF
DNA: TGTGCCAGCAGTTTAAGGCTAGGAGGAAGCTACAATGAGCAGTTCTTC
size: many
J: TRBJ2-1
V: TRBV27
D: NA